One T cell receptor (beta chain) is described in this entry. Its matching antigen is unknown. The CDR3 contains 15 residues. Germline CDR1 SQVTM, CDR2 ANQGSEA. The ends lost 6 bases at V and 0 bases at J; junction bases unmatched: 7. Sequencing was performed with immunoSEQ multiplex PCR; in TCRdb, only in-frame clones are kept and a portion is missing. The sample lists about 220,000 clones, around 80% occurring once. This record belongs to a study of cytomegalovirus exposure and HLA in healthy donors. Study-level points and caveats: A few CMV-associated chains proved CMV antigen-specific in vitro. The tendency of first-cohort TCR clusters to co-occur in the 120 or so validation repertoires emerged from a later analysis. Most TCRs appeared rarely, but some public TCRs recurred in many donors.

The donors were members of the roughly 120-subject validation cohort (separate from the roughly 700-subject first cohort). The chain joins TRBV29-1 to TRBJ1-2; 10 bases agree with TRBD1. The receptor was derived from a woman in her 30s in good health and CMV-seropositive. The sequenced sample consisted of PBMCs. CDR3 nucleotide sequence: TGCAGCGTGACCGACAGGGGGCTCCCTAACTATGGCTACACCTTC. Translated: CSVTDRGLPNYGYTF.